Presented here are 6 T cell receptor beta chains from one specimen sequenced in a study of T cell responses to AZD1222 COVID-19 vaccine (dated by TCRdb to the early 2020s). The library was obtained by the immunoSEQ multiplex PCR assay. This is the immuneACCESS table as TCRdb keeps it, with only in-frame sequences that have V and J called. A part of the clones is gone; compared with another copy, unresolved V genes explain less than half, and the rest is unexplained. The sample contains 120,000 or so clones, 89% of them found a single time. About 1.4% of the sample lies in the top ten. This sample's time point label indicates: baseline before first vaccination. The sequencing here drew on peripheral blood, taken on day 0 of AZD1222 vaccination. The receptors were gathered from an adult in good health.

The table lists this clone with a count of one. The rearrangement uses TRBV28 and TRBJ2-5; a weak D match, TRBD2 (6 bases). CDR1 is MDHEN, CDR2 SYDVKM, per germline. V lost 3 bases, J lost 5 bases, and 10 bases lay in between. The CDR3 has 13 residues. CDR3 DNA: TGTGCCAGCAGTTTTGGCGGGAAGGAGACCCAGTACTTC. Translation gives CASSFGGKETQYF.

J is TRBJ2-7 and V is TRBV3-1 (or the pseudogene TRBV3-2); a weak D match, TRBD2 (5 bases). CDR3 length equals 16 residues. The V end lost 1 base, the J end lost 5 bases, and 18 bases lay between the germline ends. Germline CDR1 is LGHDT and CDR2 is YNNKEL (reference sequence). The CDR3: CASSQVIRGIWNEQYF. Here the CDR3 DNA reads TGTGCCAGCAGCCAAGTCATTCGGGGTATTTGGAACGAGCAGTACTTC.

This clone was counted once. The genes are TRBV6-4 and TRBJ1-1, with D unclear. V was cut by 0 bases and J by 0 bases, with 5 bases left in between. The CDR3 has 14 residues. From germline, CDR1 is MRHNA and CDR2 SNTAGT. As DNA, the CDR3 is TGTGCCAGCAGTGACTCGGAAGTGAACACTGAAGCTTTCTTT. Amino acid sequence: CASSDSEVNTEAFF.

The chain links TRBV6-2 or TRBV6-3 to TRBJ2-1; weak D call: TRBD2 (6 bases). The CDR3 consists of 14 residues. V dropped 2 bases and J dropped 8 bases, with 13 bases sitting between them. Germline assignment: CDR1 MNHEY and CDR2 SVGEGT. The CDR3 DNA reads as TGTGCCAGCAGTTACCAAACTAGCAACGATGAGCAGTTCTTC. It yields the protein CASSYQTSNDEQFF.

As concerns this clone: The junction departs from germline at one end; a sequencing error may be responsible. The V gene is TRBV28, the J gene TRBJ2-7; D might be TRBD2 (6 bases). Germline CDR1 and CDR2: MDHEN and SYDVKM. The CDR3 spans 14 residues. The CDR3 sequence is CASSFRGTDYGQYF. CDR3 nucleotides: TGTGCCAGCAGTTTCCGGGGGACTGACTACGGGCAGTACTTC.

The chain couples TRBV5-5 to TRBJ1-4; D might be TRBD1 (5 bases). V was cut by 1 base and J by 7 bases, with 20 bases left in between. The CDR3 is 17 amino acids. The germline gives CDR1 SGHKS, CDR2 YYEKEE (reference sequence). The CDR3 region has the DNA TGTGCCAGCAGCTTGACCCCCGGGGCCGGGAATGGTGAAAAACTGTTTTTT. Its translation is CASSLTPGAGNGEKLFF.